The 31 T cell receptor beta chains given below trace back to one sample, sequenced in a study of T cell repertoires in cytomegalovirus infection. TCRdb redid the calling of the reads with MiXCR, one entry per CDR3 protein. The sample shows roughly 350,000 distinct CDR3 sequences, roughly a third of them seen only once. Antigens of these TCRs are unknown. The source was cultured PBMCs, collected from culture after CMV antigen stimulation. The receptors derive from a human donor in good health (CMV status not recorded). Some clones in this sample may be carry-over from other donors' samples.

The genes are TRBV6-2 or TRBV6-3 and TRBJ2-1, with 11 nucleotides matching TRBD2. In germline, CDR1 is MNHEY, CDR2 SVGEGT. This CDR3 contains 13 residues. J gave up 9 bases and V 5 bases, and 3 bases lay outside the gene matches. CDR3 nucleotides: TGTGCCAGCAGTAACGGACTAGCGGGTGAGCAGTTCTTC. Translation: CASSNGLAGEQFF.

This chain uses TRBV5-6 with TRBJ1-2; D call uncertain. Trimming removed 3 bases at V and 2 bases at J, with 14 bases between. Per the germline V gene, CDR1 is SGHDT and CDR2 is YYEEEE. CDR3 length equals 15 residues. The CDR3 nucleotides read TGTGCCAGCAGCTGGGTCTGGGTGTGGAACTATGGCTACACCTTC. Its protein is CASSWVWVWNYGYTF.

The rearrangement links TRBV4-1 to TRBJ2-7, with 11 bases aligning to TRBD2. CDR3 length equals 16 residues. The germline gives CDR1 MGHRA, CDR2 YSYEKL. Trimming removed 1 base from V and 4 bases from J; junction bases left unmatched: 6. CDR3 in amino acids: CASSQGALAGEYEQYV. DNA of the CDR3: TGCGCCAGCAGCCAAGGAGCACTAGCGGGGGAATACGAGCAGTACGTC.

CDR3 residues: CGTGASYGYTF. In DNA, the CDR3 is TGTGGGACAGGGGCAAGCTATGGCTACACCTTC. V is TRBV7-2 and J is TRBJ1-2, with 9 positions matching TRBD1. Germline V gene data show CDR1 as SGHTA and CDR2 as FQGNSA. The CDR3 runs 11 residues.

CDR3 sequence (DNA): TGTGCCAGTAGTATAGCTAGCGGGACAGTCTTCTACAATGAGCAGTTCTTC. Its translation is CASSIASGTVFYNEQFF. The V and J genes are TRBV19 and TRBJ2-1, with 9 bases matching TRBD2. This CDR3 contains 17 residues. With V trimmed by 1 base and J by 3 bases, 7 bases remained unmatched. Germline CDR1 and CDR2: LNHDA and SQIVND (reference sequence).

This chain uses TRBV10-3 with TRBJ2-1; D remains ambiguous. Per germline, CDR1 ENHRY and CDR2 SYGVKD. Trimming stripped 0 bases from V and 9 bases from J, with 9 bases between. The CDR3 has 13 amino acids. The CDR3 here is CAISESVALEQFF. In DNA form, the CDR3 reads TGTGCCATCAGTGAGTCGGTAGCACTTGAGCAGTTCTTC.

This clonotype was counted at least ten times. This chain links TRBV12-3 or TRBV12-4 with TRBJ1-1; D is uncertain. This CDR3 region has 12 residues. Trimming cost V 8 bases and J 0 bases, with 7 bases left between them. The DNA for the CDR3 is TGTGCCAGCTCCCAGCTGAACACTGAAGCTTTCTTT. Its translation is CASSQLNTEAFF.

This clonotype was detected ten times or more. J is TRBJ2-2 and V is TRBV7-2; D ambiguous. The CDR3 runs to 11 residues. Germline V gene sequence: CDR1 SGHTA, CDR2 FQGNSA. Between the trimmed V and J ends, which lost 5 bases and 4 bases, there was a span of 2 bases. Here the CDR3 reads CASSPTGELFF. The CDR3 DNA is TGTGCCAGCAGCCCCACCGGGGAGCTGTTTTTT.

In this sample, this clonotype turned up once. This chain uses TRBV28 with TRBJ1-1; 7 bases map to TRBD1. Germline assignment: CDR1 MDHEN and CDR2 SYDVKM. V lost 5 bases, J lost 5 bases, and 8 bases stayed unmatched. CDR3 size: 14 residues. The CDR3 loop is CASSPDRVRTEAFF. CDR3 nucleotide sequence: TGTGCCAGCAGTCCAGACAGGGTCAGGACTGAAGCTTTCTTT.

The J gene is TRBJ2-1, the V gene TRBV4-3; D is unresolved. The CDR3 covers 12 residues. Deletions cut 8 bases from V and 8 bases from J, with 13 bases between. Germline loops: CDR1 LGHNA, CDR2 YSLEER. The CDR3 coding sequence is TGCGCCAGCGGCCTATCGGGCGATGAGCAGTTCTTC. Translation gives CASGLSGDEQFF.

This clonotype appeared many times. This rearrangement joins TRBV7-2 to TRBJ1-3; no firm D call. Trimming took 4 bases from V and 2 from J, leaving 6 bases between them. The germline V gene encodes CDR1 SGHTA and CDR2 FQGNSA. The CDR3 extends over 13 amino acids. The CDR3 loop reads CASSSTPGNTIYF. In DNA, the CDR3 is TGTGCCAGCAGCTCGACTCCTGGAAACACCATATATTTT. Supplemented by reference TRBV7-2 and TRBJ1-3, the full variable domain reads GAGVSQSPSNKVTEKGKDVELRCDPISGHTALYWYRQSLGQGLEFLIYFQGNSAPDKSGLPSDRFSAERTGGSVSTLTIQRTQQEDSAVYLCASSSTPGNTIYFGEGSWLTVV.

The chain links TRBV12-5 to TRBJ2-1; TRBD2 aligns across 7 bases. Germline lookup yields CDR1 LGHNT and CDR2 FRNRAP. The CDR3 sequence is 15 residues long. The ends lost 3 bases at V and 7 bases at J; junction bases unmatched: 9. The CDR3 bases are TGTGCTAGTGGTTTCCAAGCGGGAAGAGTGAATGAGCAGTTCTTC. This codes for CASGFQAGRVNEQFF.

The chain joins TRBV2 to TRBJ2-5; 7 bases map to TRBD2. The CDR3 sequence is 13 residues long. Germline CDR1 SNHLY, CDR2 FYNNEI. The V gene end was trimmed by 5 bases and the J gene end by 5 bases; junction bases not matched to a gene: 5. The CDR3 coding sequence is TGTGCCAGCAGTCGGACTAGGGGCGAGACCCAGTACTTC. It translates to CASSRTRGETQYF.

This clonotype was seen only a few times. The chain carries TRBV7-2 and TRBJ1-1; D gene uncertain. CDR1 and CDR2 (germline): SGHTA, FQGNSA. The CDR3 is 11 residues long. Trimming took 7 bases from V and 4 from J, leaving 7 bases between them. CDR3 DNA sequence: TGTGCCAGCACCGCGCTCACTGAAGCTTTCTTT. Its translation: CASTALTEAFF.

A few counts support this clonotype. The chain has TRBV19 and TRBJ2-5; TRBD1 agrees at 7 bases. J gave up 6 bases and V 4 bases, and 8 bases lay outside the gene matches. CDR1 LNHDA and CDR2 SQIVND come from the germline V gene (reference sequence). The CDR3 spans 14 residues. The CDR3 is CASSRAGGSQTQYF. The CDR3, as DNA: TGTGCCAGTAGTAGGGCAGGGGGAAGCCAGACCCAGTACTTC. The variable domain in full, with the rest retrieved from reference TRBV19 and TRBJ2-5, is DGGITQSPKYLFRKEGQNVTLSCEQNLNHDAMYWYRQDPGQGLRLIYYSQIVNDFQKGDIAEGYSVSREKKESFPLTVTSAQKNPTAFYLCASSRAGGSQTQYFGPGTRLLVL.

The table lists this clonotype with a few counts. The V gene is TRBV5-6, the J gene TRBJ2-2; D remains unclear. Deletions cut 0 bases from V and 4 bases from J, with 10 bases between. The CDR3 length is 15 residues. Germline assignment: CDR1 SGHDT and CDR2 YYEEEE. CDR3 coding DNA: TGTGCCAGCAGCTTGGTGGCAGGCGGCACCGGGGAGCTGTTTTTT. Protein sequence: CASSLVAGGTGELFF.

The gene calls are TRBV7-2 and TRBJ2-5, with D perhaps TRBD2 (5 bases). V gave up 1 base and J gave up 5 bases, with 26 bases separating them. Germline V CDR1 and CDR2: SGHTA, FQGNSA. CDR3 length: 19 residues. The CDR3 sequence is CASSLVLGSGSLGRETQYF. CDR3 sequence (DNA): TGTGCCAGCAGCTTAGTTTTAGGCTCGGGGTCACTTGGACGGGAGACCCAGTACTTC.

The chain recombines TRBV30 with TRBJ1-2, with a possible D match to TRBD1 (6 bases). Looked up from germline, CDR1 is GTSNPN and CDR2 is SVGIG (reference sequence). CDR3 length: 15 residues. V was cut by 4 bases and J by 2 bases, with 17 bases left in between. DNA for the CDR3: TGTGCCTGGATGGGATTTATCAGGGGCAACTATGGCTACACCTTC. It yields the protein CAWMGFIRGNYGYTF.

The DNA of the CDR3 is TGTGCCAGCACATCGGGACTTAACAGTGAGCAGTTCTTC. Translation gives CASTSGLNSEQFF. V and J are TRBV11-2 and TRBJ2-1, with a weak D call TRBD2 (6 bases). The CDR3 contains 13 residues. V was shortened by 7 bases and J by 9 bases, with 16 bases between the two germline ends. Per the germline V gene, CDR1 is SGHAT and CDR2 is FQNNGV.

The rearrangement joins TRBV27 to TRBJ2-1; D gene unclear. CDR3 size: 16 residues. The germline CDR1 and CDR2 sequences are MNHEY and SMNVEV (reference sequence). The V end lost 5 bases, the J end lost 0 bases, and 14 bases lay between the germline ends. CDR3 bases: TGTGCCAGCAGTACCCTAGTGACCTCCTCCTACAATGAGCAGTTCTTC. It translates to CASSTLVTSSYNEQFF.

This clonotype showed up just a few times. The gene calls are TRBV5-1 and TRBJ2-3, with D possibly being TRBD1 (6 bases). V lost 3 bases and J 5 bases, leaving 16 bases between the germline ends. The CDR3 extends over 15 amino acids. From germline, CDR1 is SGHRS and CDR2 YFSETQ. The CDR3 protein is CASSWRQGPGDTQYF. The DNA for the CDR3 is TGCGCCAGCAGCTGGCGGCAGGGGCCTGGAGATACGCAGTATTTT.

Written as DNA, the CDR3 is TGTGCCAGCAGTTACTCGGATCTAGCGGTTATATCTGATCGCACAGATACGCAGTATTTT. As protein: CASSYSDLAVISDRTDTQYF. The V gene is TRBV6-2 or TRBV6-3, the J gene TRBJ2-3; TRBD2 aligns across 7 bases. Trimming at V came to 0 bases and at J to 1 base, leaving 16 bases not matched to a gene. This CDR3 has 20 amino acids. Germline assignment: CDR1 MNHEY and CDR2 SVGEGT.

The chain carries TRBV11-2 and TRBJ1-1; D possibly corresponds to TRBD1 (6 bases). Germline V gene lookup returns CDR1 SGHAT and CDR2 FQNNGV. There are 13 residues in the CDR3. The V end lost 6 bases, the J end lost 8 bases, and 16 bases lay between the germline ends. The CDR3 sequence: CASRRTAVSEAFF. Written as DNA, the CDR3 is TGTGCCAGCAGAAGGACAGCCGTGAGCGAAGCTTTCTTT.

The chain combines TRBV7-2 with TRBJ2-1; D possibly corresponds to TRBD1 (5 bases). Trimming shortened V by 5 bases and J by 10 bases, and 12 bases separated the two germline ends. This CDR3 contains 12 residues. The V gene's germline CDR1 is SGHTA and CDR2 FQGNSA. The CDR3 nucleotides read TGTGCCAGCAGCCGATTGGGGCTGGAGCAGTTCTTC. Residues: CASSRLGLEQFF.

J is TRBJ1-2 and V is TRBV19, with 8 nucleotides matching TRBD1. Germline loops: CDR1 LNHDA, CDR2 SQIVND (reference sequence). J was trimmed by 4 bases and V by 10 bases; bases with no gene match: 17. CDR3 length equals 16 residues. This CDR3 reads CATRPTQGAPIYGYTF. The CDR3, as DNA: TGTGCCACTCGACCGACCCAGGGGGCGCCGATCTATGGCTACACCTTC.

This clonotype appeared once. For the CDR3, the DNA is TGTGCCAGTAGTATGGTGTGGCCGCCAAATTCACCCCTCCACTTT. It specifies CASSMVWPPNSPLHF. V is TRBV19 and J is TRBJ1-6; no firm D call. The CDR3 loop spans 15 amino acids. CDR1 and CDR2 (germline): LNHDA, SQIVND (reference sequence). V lost 3 bases and J 7 bases, leaving 13 bases between the germline ends.

This clonotype has more than one count but fewer than ten. DNA of the CDR3: TGTGCCAGTACCGACGGCGGGTACATTCAGTACTTC. It translates to CASTDGGYIQYF. V and J are TRBV19 and TRBJ2-4; perhaps TRBD2 as D (5 bases). Trimming removed 7 bases at V and 8 bases at J, with 12 bases between. The CDR3 covers 12 residues. CDR1 is LNHDA and CDR2 is SQIVND in the germline V gene (reference sequence).

V gene TRBV7-4 combines with J gene TRBJ1-5; D unclear. This CDR3 contains 16 residues. Trimming took 2 bases from V and 2 from J, leaving 13 bases between them. In germline, CDR1 is SGHVT, CDR2 SQSDAQ. DNA for the CDR3: TGTGCCAGCAGCTTAACCCCATCCGCCGGCAATCAGCCCCAGCATTTT. This sequence encodes CASSLTPSAGNQPQHF.

This chain links TRBV11-2 with TRBJ2-3; TRBD2 agrees at 10 bases. The ends lost 7 bases at V and 6 bases at J; junction bases unmatched: 10. Germline V gene lookup returns CDR1 SGHAT and CDR2 FQNNGV. The CDR3 length is 15 residues. CDR3 amino acids: CASTDSGRPGDTQYF. The CDR3 nucleotides are TGTGCCAGCACCGATAGCGGGAGGCCGGGGGATACGCAGTATTTT.

The V call is TRBV24-1, the J call TRBJ2-7; 9 positions agree with TRBD2. Looked up from germline, CDR1 is KGHDR and CDR2 is SFDVKD. The J segment lost 2 bases and the V segment lost 6 bases, leaving 4 bases of the junction unmatched. CDR3 length equals 14 residues. CDR3 nucleotide sequence: TGTGCCACCAGTACTAGCGGGCAAACCTACGAGCAGTACTTC. Translated: CATSTSGQTYEQYF.

This clonotype was detected only a few times. J is TRBJ1-5 and V is TRBV7-2, with no clear D. The CDR3 spans 13 residues. Germline V gene data show CDR1 as SGHTA and CDR2 as FQGNSA. Trimming removed 4 bases at V and 8 bases at J, with 12 bases between. For the CDR3, the DNA is TGTGCCAGCAGCTATTGGCCAGTGGAGCCCCAGCATTTT. Its translation is CASSYWPVEPQHF.